The T cell receptor beta chain under discussion was sequenced for a study of blood T cells in healthy people across ages. Study details: Through template switching, about one barcoded beta molecule was captured per two T cells, as measured in model experiments. Study-level findings and limits: The fall in TCR beta diversity per million T cells was roughly linear with age.

With regard to this clonotype: What it recognizes is unknown.

This CDR3 is 15 amino acids long. V was pared by 3 bases and J by 2 bases, with 13 bases between. Germline CDR1 and CDR2: SGHRS and YFSETQ. A J-beta primer mix and a sample-barcoded 5' primer were used in a second PCR of roughly 7 to 12 cycles. MiXCR, run by TCRdb on the 5' RACE reads, gives a single entry per CDR3 protein. Here the sample spans hundreds of thousands of distinct CDR3 sequences, roughly 41% being singletons. This TCR was recovered from an older woman in good health. Sequenced sample: blood. The V call is TRBV5-1, the J call TRBJ2-3; TRBD1 might be the D (6 bases). CDR3 coding DNA: TGCGCCAGCAGCTCGACAGGAGAAATCACAGATACGCAGTATTTT. Its protein is CASSSTGEITDTQYF.